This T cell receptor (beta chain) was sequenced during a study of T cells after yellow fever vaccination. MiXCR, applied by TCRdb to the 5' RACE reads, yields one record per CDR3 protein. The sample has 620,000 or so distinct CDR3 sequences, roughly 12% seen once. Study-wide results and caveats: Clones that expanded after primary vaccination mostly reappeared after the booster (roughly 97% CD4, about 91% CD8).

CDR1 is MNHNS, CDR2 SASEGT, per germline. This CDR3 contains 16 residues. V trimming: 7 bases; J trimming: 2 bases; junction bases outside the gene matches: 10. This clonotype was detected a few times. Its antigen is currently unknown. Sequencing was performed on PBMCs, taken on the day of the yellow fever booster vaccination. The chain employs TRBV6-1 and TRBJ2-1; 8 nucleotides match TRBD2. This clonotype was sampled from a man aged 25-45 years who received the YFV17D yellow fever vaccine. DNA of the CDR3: TGTGCCAGCATGACGGGAGGGCCGGTACCCTACAATGAGCAGTTCTTC. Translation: CASMTGGPVPYNEQFF.